The 32 T cell receptor beta chains below come from one sample, sequenced in a study of T cell responses to AZD1222 COVID-19 vaccine. The repertoire was sequenced with immunoSEQ multiplex PCR; TCRdb's copy has only in-frame clones and lacks some. The table records roughly 110,000 clones, approximately 89% of them present only once. Material: peripheral blood, obtained 28 days after the second AZD1222 dose. The receptors were gathered from an adult who received the AZD1222 COVID-19 vaccine.

This CDR3 reads CASSLGEVAGYTF. CDR3 nucleotides: TGTGCCAGCAGCTTAGGGGAGGTCGCTGGCTACACCTTC. V is TRBV7-2 and J is TRBJ1-2, with D uncertain. Per the germline V gene, CDR1 is SGHTA and CDR2 is FQGNSA. V was pared by 1 base and J by 7 bases, with 10 bases between. The CDR3 is 13 amino acids.

This rearrangement joins TRBV29-1 to TRBJ1-1; D remains unclear. Germline loops: CDR1 SQVTM, CDR2 ANQGSEA. The CDR3 runs 13 residues. Trimming cost V 7 bases and J 3 bases, with 15 bases left between them. The CDR3 DNA sequence: TGCAGCGCCGAAGCCACAGCTTACACTGAAGCTTTCTTT. This gives the protein CSAEATAYTEAFF.

This chain connects TRBV6-4 to TRBJ2-2, with D unresolved. V was shortened by 0 bases and J by 6 bases, with 8 bases between the two germline ends. CDR1 is MRHNA, CDR2 SNTAGT, per germline. This CDR3 is built from 14 residues. The DNA for the CDR3 is TGTGCCAGCAGTGACTCGGCCGAGTCCGGGGAGCTGTTTTTT. As protein: CASSDSAESGELFF.

The rearrangement joins TRBV7-9 to TRBJ1-1; no clear D gene. This CDR3 contains 12 residues. V was pared by 5 bases and J by 5 bases, with 9 bases between. Germline values: CDR1 SEHNR, CDR2 FQNEAQ (reference sequence). The CDR3 sequence: CASSQIWTEAFF. CDR3 nucleotide sequence: TGTGCCAGCAGCCAAATTTGGACTGAAGCTTTCTTT.

The chain has TRBV27 and TRBJ2-2; 11 nucleotides align to TRBD2. CDR3 length equals 17 residues. V trimming: 3 bases; J trimming: 5 bases; junction bases outside the gene matches: 8. Germline loops: CDR1 MNHEY, CDR2 SMNVEV (reference sequence). The CDR3 DNA is TGTGCCAGCAGTTTTGTTTCGGCTAGCGGGGGGACCGGGGAGCTGTTTTTT. Residues: CASSFVSASGGTGELFF.

V usage is TRBV11-1 and J usage is TRBJ1-1; a possible D gene is TRBD1 (5 bases). Germline V gives CDR1 SGHAT, CDR2 FQDESV (reference sequence). Trimming removed 1 base from V and 1 base from J, with 7 bases in between. This CDR3 comprises 14 residues. In DNA form, the CDR3 reads TGTGCCAGCAGCTTAGGACAGCAGAACACTGAAGCTTTCTTT. It is translated as CASSLGQQNTEAFF.

DNA for the CDR3: TGTGCCAATACCGGCGCGGCGGGAGAACGATCTAGCAATCAGCCCCAGCATTTT. Translated, it gives CANTGAAGERSSNQPQHF. The rearrangement joins TRBV21-1 to TRBJ1-5. TRBV21-1 is tagged as a pseudogene. This CDR3 is 18 amino acids long.

This clone was recorded only once. The chain has TRBV9 and TRBJ1-2; a possible D gene is TRBD1 (5 bases). Trimming shortened V by 4 bases and J by 4 bases, and 20 bases separated the two germline ends. The CDR3 runs 16 residues. CDR1 and CDR2 (germline): SGDLS, YYNGEE. The CDR3 region is CASSPPAGVKPYGYTF. CDR3 DNA sequence: TGTGCCAGCAGCCCACCCGCGGGGGTGAAGCCCTATGGCTACACCTTC. Drawing the rest from reference TRBV9 and TRBJ1-2, the complete variable domain is DSGVTQTPKHLITATGQRVTLRCSPRSGDLSVYWYQQSLDQGLQFLIQYYNGEERAKGNILERFSAQQFPDLHSELNLSSLELGDSALYFCASSPPAGVKPYGYTFGSGTRLTVV.

The chain couples TRBV5-6 to TRBJ2-7, with a tentative D call TRBD1 (5 bases). Deletions cut 0 bases from V and 1 base from J, with 8 bases between. The CDR3 runs to 14 residues. CDR1 SGHDT and CDR2 YYEEEE come from the germline V gene. For the CDR3, the DNA is TGTGCCAGCAGCTTGGCAGGGCCATCCTACGAGCAGTACTTC. Translation gives CASSLAGPSYEQYF.

The sample holds one count of this clone. V gene TRBV6-5 combines with J gene TRBJ1-3; no definite D call. The germline gives CDR1 MNHEY, CDR2 SVGAGI. The CDR3 extends over 14 amino acids. V gave up 0 bases and J gave up 4 bases, with 7 bases separating them. Here the CDR3 DNA reads TGTGCCAGCAGTTACTCGAGTGCGGGAAACACCATATATTTT. It encodes CASSYSSAGNTIYF.

V and J are TRBV28 and TRBJ2-3, with D tentatively TRBD1 (5 bases). The CDR3 runs to 14 residues. V was shortened by 10 bases and J by 3 bases, with 17 bases between the two germline ends. Per the germline V gene, CDR1 is MDHEN and CDR2 is SYDVKM. CDR3 region: CANSDSRGTDTQYF. The CDR3 DNA is TGTGCCAACTCAGACAGTCGTGGAACAGATACGCAGTATTTT.

V and J are TRBV6-6 and TRBJ1-5, with 7 bases fitting TRBD1. Germline values: CDR1 MNHNY, CDR2 SVGAGI (reference sequence). The trim removed 7 bases at V and 0 bases at J, leaving 6 bases unmatched. CDR3 size: 15 residues. This chain's CDR3 is CASTLTGYSNQPQHF. In DNA form, the CDR3 reads TGTGCCAGCACTCTGACAGGGTATAGCAATCAGCCCCAGCATTTT.

The chain links TRBV3-1 (or the pseudogene TRBV3-2) to TRBJ1-5, with 7 bases matching TRBD1. Germline V gene sequence: CDR1 LGHDT, CDR2 YNNKEL (reference sequence). The CDR3 is 15 residues long. V lost 3 bases and J lost 6; bases outside the gene matches: 8. In nucleotides, the CDR3 is TGTGCCAGCAGCCAGGGGACAGTTGAAGGTCAGCCCCAGCATTTT. Its protein product is CASSQGTVEGQPQHF.

This clone was counted between two and nine times. V gene TRBV6-5 combines with J gene TRBJ2-1; 7 bases match TRBD1. Looked up from germline, CDR1 is MNHEY and CDR2 is SVGAGI. The CDR3 loop spans 16 amino acids. Trimming at V came to 2 bases and at J to 2 bases, leaving 6 bases not matched to a gene. The chain's CDR3 is CASSYTTGLAYNEQFF. The CDR3 bases are TGTGCCAGCAGTTACACGACAGGGTTAGCCTACAATGAGCAGTTCTTC.

The chain carries TRBV7-2 and TRBJ1-1, with D hard to call. V was clipped by 2 bases and J by 6 bases, with 10 bases between them. The CDR3 is 13 residues long. Germline-derived CDR1 and CDR2 are SGHTA and FQGNSA. CDR3 protein: CASSLQGLAEAFF. Written as DNA, the CDR3 is TGTGCCAGCAGCTTACAAGGGTTGGCTGAAGCTTTCTTT.

The chain is built from TRBV10-3 and TRBJ1-2, with D possibly being TRBD1 (6 bases). V lost 2 bases to trimming and J lost 3 bases, with 10 bases between them. The germline gives CDR1 ENHRY, CDR2 SYGVKD. There are 14 residues in the CDR3. CDR3 sequence reads: CAISEGQRYYGYTF. The CDR3 DNA reads TGTGCCATCAGTGAGGGACAGCGATACTATGGCTACACCTTC.

In this sample, this clone turned up once. V gene TRBV7-2 combines with J gene TRBJ2-3, with D perhaps given as TRBD1 or TRBD2 (5 bases each). V lost 1 base to trimming and J lost 7 bases, with 21 bases between them. The germline CDR1 and CDR2 sequences are SGHTA and FQGNSA. The CDR3 runs 17 residues. CDR3 protein: CASSLVAGTQEPHTQYF. Written as DNA, the CDR3 is TGTGCCAGCAGCTTAGTGGCAGGGACCCAAGAACCTCATACGCAGTATTTT.

The rearrangement links TRBV10-3 to TRBJ2-7; the match to TRBD2 covers 8 bases. This CDR3 spans 15 amino acids. V shed 8 bases and J 0 bases; nucleotides not matched to a gene: 9. Germline V gene sequence: CDR1 ENHRY, CDR2 SYGVKD. The CDR3 DNA is TGTGCCATCGCCGGGGCGGGGGGTTCCTCCTACGAGCAGTACTTC. The encoded protein is CAIAGAGGSSYEQYF.

The rearrangement links TRBV13 to TRBJ2-1; weak D call: TRBD2 (5 bases). The CDR3 length is 17 residues. CDR1 and CDR2 from the germline V gene are PRHDT and FYEKMQ (reference sequence). The V and J ends lost 1 base and 6 bases respectively, with 19 bases between them. The DNA of the CDR3 is TGTGCCAGCAGCTTAGAGGTGGGGAGCGGACCTCCCAATGAGCAGTTCTTC. This sequence encodes CASSLEVGSGPPNEQFF.

The chain joins TRBV27 to TRBJ1-1; 8 nucleotides line up with TRBD1. The CDR3 extends over 17 amino acids. Looked up from germline, CDR1 is MNHEY and CDR2 is SMNVEV (reference sequence). The J segment lost 4 bases and the V segment lost 6 bases, leaving 16 bases of the junction unmatched. The CDR3 nucleotides are TGTGCCAGCAGCCGGAGACCGGGACAGGATTGGGTCACTGAAGCTTTCTTT. Its translation: CASSRRPGQDWVTEAFF.

This rearrangement joins TRBV9 to TRBJ1-1; no clear D. Germline values: CDR1 SGDLS, CDR2 YYNGEE. V was clipped by 3 bases and J by 5 bases, with 17 bases between them. The CDR3 extends over 15 amino acids. The chain's CDR3 is CASSGLHSSGTEAFF. CDR3 DNA sequence: TGTGCCAGCAGCGGACTCCACAGTTCGGGGACTGAAGCTTTCTTT.

In its sample, this clone was seen a few times. Other nucleotide sequences from this sample produce the same CDR3. The chain has TRBV4-3 and TRBJ2-5, with TRBD1 identical over 8 bases. This CDR3 spans 15 amino acids. V lost 0 bases and J lost 4; bases outside the gene matches: 4. Germline loops: CDR1 LGHNA, CDR2 YSLEER. Written as DNA, the CDR3 is TGCGCCAGCAGCCAAGATCAGGGGGCGAGAGAGACCCAGTACTTC. It encodes CASSQDQGARETQYF.

The chain has TRBV6-2 or TRBV6-3 and TRBJ1-5, with 7 bases that match TRBD1. Germline CDR1 reads MNHEY; CDR2 reads SVGEGT. With 0 bases clipped from V and 6 bases from J, the junction kept 8 bases outside the gene matches. This CDR3 has 16 amino acids. CDR3 protein: CASSYSSGGISQPQHF. The CDR3, as DNA: TGTGCCAGCAGTTACTCATCAGGGGGAATCAGTCAGCCCCAGCATTTT.

The chain joins TRBV19 to TRBJ1-2, with 9 nucleotides matching TRBD1. The CDR3 has 15 residues. The ends lost 2 bases at V and 4 bases at J; junction bases unmatched: 5. Germline-derived CDR1 and CDR2 are LNHDA and SQIVND (reference sequence). CDR3 residues: CASSIWGQGGYGYTF. The CDR3 nucleotides are TGTGCCAGTAGTATATGGGGACAGGGAGGCTATGGCTACACCTTC.

CDR3 sequence reads: CASRDGWTGGSPLHF. CDR3 bases: TGTGCCAGCAGGGACGGTTGGACAGGGGGCTCACCCCTCCACTTT. The chain carries TRBV2 and TRBJ1-6, with 11 bases identical to TRBD1. The CDR3 consists of 15 residues. Per the germline V gene, CDR1 is SNHLY and CDR2 is FYNNEI. J lost 10 bases, V lost 6 bases, and 8 bases had no gene match.

The chain uses TRBV19 and TRBJ2-3; D call uncertain. The CDR3 has 12 amino acids. V was pared by 8 bases and J by 1 base, with 7 bases between. CDR1 LNHDA and CDR2 SQIVND come from the germline V gene (reference sequence). CDR3 loop: CASGLGTDTQYF. The CDR3 nucleotides are TGTGCCAGTGGGCTTGGCACAGATACGCAGTATTTT.

The chain carries TRBV7-9 and TRBJ2-5; possible D gene TRBD2, 6 bases. The CDR3 length is 15 residues. Germline-derived CDR1 and CDR2 are SEHNR and FQNEAQ (reference sequence). The V end was cut by 5 bases, the J end by 4 bases, with 17 bases between. CDR3 sequence: CASSPSGGYGETQYF. As DNA, the CDR3 is TGTGCCAGCAGCCCCTCCGGGGGATATGGAGAGACCCAGTACTTC.

This clone was recorded once. V usage is TRBV7-3 and J usage is TRBJ1-3; D is unresolved. Germline V gene sequence: CDR1 SGHTA, CDR2 FQGTGA. Trimming removed 5 bases from V and 4 bases from J, with 15 bases in between. This CDR3 contains 15 residues. The CDR3, as DNA: TGTGCCAGCAGCCCCGGCTCGGCGGAGGGAAACACCATATATTTT. This encodes CASSPGSAEGNTIYF.

This sequence joins TRBV4-1 and TRBJ2-7; D is perhaps TRBD1 (7 bases). The V and J ends lost 0 bases and 4 bases respectively, with 10 bases between them. The CDR3 spans 14 residues. Germline V gene lookup returns CDR1 MGHRA and CDR2 YSYEKL. The CDR3 loop reads CASSQETGRYEQYF. The DNA of the CDR3 is TGCGCCAGCAGCCAAGAGACAGGGAGGTACGAGCAGTACTTC.

This clone was counted between two and nine times. For the CDR3, the DNA is TGTGCCAGCAGCGCCATAACAGGGGCAAACTATGGCTACACCTTC. This encodes CASSAITGANYGYTF. V gene TRBV9 combines with J gene TRBJ1-2; 7 positions agree with TRBD1. Per germline, CDR1 SGDLS and CDR2 YYNGEE. J was trimmed by 2 bases and V by 3 bases; bases with no gene match: 7. This CDR3 is built from 15 residues. Supplemented by reference TRBV9 and TRBJ1-2, the full variable domain reads DSGVTQTPKHLITATGQRVTLRCSPRSGDLSVYWYQQSLDQGLQFLIQYYNGEERAKGNILERFSAQQFPDLHSELNLSSLELGDSALYFCASSAITGANYGYTFGSGTRLTVV.

This chain uses TRBV18 with TRBJ2-7; 7 bases align to TRBD1. Germline V gene sequence: CDR1 KGHSH, CDR2 LQKENI. J lost 2 bases, V lost 4 bases, and 8 bases had no gene match. The CDR3 extends over 15 amino acids. The CDR3 bases are TGTGCCAGCTCACGGGACAGTCCCAGAGCCTACGAGCAGTACTTC. It yields the protein CASSRDSPRAYEQYF.

The chain combines TRBV19 with TRBJ1-1, with TRBD1 identical over 11 bases. Losses at the gene ends were 8 bases for V and 5 bases for J; bases not matched to a gene: 7. Germline CDR1 reads LNHDA; CDR2 reads SQIVND (reference sequence). This CDR3 is built from 14 residues. The CDR3 DNA sequence: TGTGCCAGTGGCCGGACAGGGGGCAGGACTGAAGCTTTCTTT. This encodes CASGRTGGRTEAFF.